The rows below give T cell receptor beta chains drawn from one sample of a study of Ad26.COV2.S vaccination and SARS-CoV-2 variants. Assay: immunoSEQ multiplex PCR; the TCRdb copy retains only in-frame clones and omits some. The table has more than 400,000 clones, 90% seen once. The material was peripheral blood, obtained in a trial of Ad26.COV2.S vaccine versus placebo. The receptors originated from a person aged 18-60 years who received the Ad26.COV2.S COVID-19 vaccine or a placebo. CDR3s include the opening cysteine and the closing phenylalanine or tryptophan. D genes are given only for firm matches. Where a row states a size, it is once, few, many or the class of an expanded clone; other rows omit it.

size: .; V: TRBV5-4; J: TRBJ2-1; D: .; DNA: TGTGCCAGCAGCCAGGACGGTCCAGGATACAATGAGCAGTTCTTC; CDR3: CASSQDGPGYNEQFF
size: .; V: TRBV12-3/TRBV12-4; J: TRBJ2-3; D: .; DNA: TGTGCCAGCAGTTTGGGGTCAGATACGCAGTATTTT; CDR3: CASSLGSDTQYF
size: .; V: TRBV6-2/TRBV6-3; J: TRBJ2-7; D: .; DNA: TGTGCCAGCAGCTCGGGGATACGGGGGAGGCTAGGGGAGCAGTACTTC; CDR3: CASSSGIRGRLGEQYF
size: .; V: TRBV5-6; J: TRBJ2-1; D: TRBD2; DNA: TGTGCCAGCAGCTGGCCTAGCGGGAGTGATGAGCAGTTCTTC; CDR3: CASSWPSGSDEQFF
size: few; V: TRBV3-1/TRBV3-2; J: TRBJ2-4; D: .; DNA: TGTGCCAGCAGCCAAAGGGAAAACATTCAGTACTTC; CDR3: CASSQRENIQYF
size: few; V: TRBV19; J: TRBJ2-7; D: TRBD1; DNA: TGTGCCAGTAGCTTTAGACAGGGGGCCTACGAGCAGTACTTC; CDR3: CASSFRQGAYEQYF
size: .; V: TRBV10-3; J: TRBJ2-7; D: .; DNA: TGTGCCATCAGATCTCGTCCTGAACAGGGTCCCAAGAACGAGCAGTACTTC; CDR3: CAIRSRPEQGPKNEQYF
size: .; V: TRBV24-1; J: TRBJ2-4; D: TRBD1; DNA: TGTGCCACTTCTCCCGGGACAGGGGGGAACATTCAGTACTTC; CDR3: CATSPGTGGNIQYF
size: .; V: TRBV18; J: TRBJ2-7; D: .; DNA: TGTGCCAGCTCACCGAGCTCCTACGAGCAGTACTTC; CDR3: CASSPSSYEQYF
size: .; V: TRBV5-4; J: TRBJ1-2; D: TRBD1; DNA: TGTGCCAGCAGCTCCCGGGACAGGGGCCTTGGCTACACCTTC; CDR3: CASSSRDRGLGYTF
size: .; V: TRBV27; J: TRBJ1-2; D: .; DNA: TGTGCCAGCAGTCCCCTTGAACTGGGAGGAACCTATGGCTACACCTTC; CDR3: CASSPLELGGTYGYTF
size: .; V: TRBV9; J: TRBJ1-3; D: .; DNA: TGTGCCAGCAGCTCGGGCCCGTCCCGCTCTGGAAACACCATATATTTT; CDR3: CASSSGPSRSGNTIYF
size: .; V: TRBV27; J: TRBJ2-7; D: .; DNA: TGTGCCAGCAGTTCCCGGGACTTCACCTACGAGCAGTACTTC; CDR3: CASSSRDFTYEQYF
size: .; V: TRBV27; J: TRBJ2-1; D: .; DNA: TGTGCCAGCAGTTTATCGGGCGGTCTGTGGGGAGATGAGCAGTTCTTC; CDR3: CASSLSGGLWGDEQFF
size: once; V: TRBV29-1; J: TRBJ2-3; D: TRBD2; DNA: TGCAGCGTTGAAGAACGGATAGCGGGAATCCGCACAGATACGCAGTATTTT; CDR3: CSVEERIAGIRTDTQYF
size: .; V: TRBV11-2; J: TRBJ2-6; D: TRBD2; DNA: TGTGCCAGCAGTCCGGAGGGCGGGACTAGCGGGAGAATCCCCCGCTCTGGGGCCAACGTCCTGACTTTC; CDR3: CASSPEGGTSGRIPRSGANVLTF
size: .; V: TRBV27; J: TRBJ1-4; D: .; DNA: TGTGCCAGCAGTACGGGACTTGTTGGAAAACTGTTTTTT; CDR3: CASSTGLVGKLFF
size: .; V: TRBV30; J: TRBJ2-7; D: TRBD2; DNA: TGTGCCTGGAGTGTACGGGTAGCGGGCGCGTACGAGCAGTACTTC; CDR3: CAWSVRVAGAYEQYF
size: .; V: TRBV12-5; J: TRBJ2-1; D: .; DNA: TGTGCTAGTGGTTTGGAGGACCCCTCCTCCGATGAGCAGTTCTTC; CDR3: CASGLEDPSSDEQFF
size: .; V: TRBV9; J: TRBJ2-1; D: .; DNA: TGTGCCAGCAGCGTAGACGGGAGAGTAGCAGGGCAGTTCTTC; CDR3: CASSVDGRVAGQFF
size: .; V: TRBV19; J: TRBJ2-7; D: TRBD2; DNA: TGTGCCAGTAGTCCAACCGGGACTAGGGCCGAGCAGTACTTC; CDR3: CASSPTGTRAEQYF
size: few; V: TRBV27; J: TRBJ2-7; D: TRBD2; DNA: TGTGCCAGCAGGACCAAGACTAGCGGGAGATACCACGAGCAGTACTTC; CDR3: CASRTKTSGRYHEQYF
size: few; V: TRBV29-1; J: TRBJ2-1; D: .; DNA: TGCAGCGTTGAGGGCCCTGCGGGGGCCAGGTACAATGAGCAGTTCTTC; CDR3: CSVEGPAGARYNEQFF
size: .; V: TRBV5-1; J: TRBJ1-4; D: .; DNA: TGCGCCAGCAGCTCCGCTGTTGTCGGGCGAAAACTGTTTTTT; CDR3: CASSSAVVGRKLFF
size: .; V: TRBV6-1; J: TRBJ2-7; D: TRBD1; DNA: TGTGCCAGCAGTGAGCTGACAGGGCCCTACGAGCAGTACTTC; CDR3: CASSELTGPYEQYF
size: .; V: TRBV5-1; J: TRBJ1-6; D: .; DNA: TGCGCCAGCAGCCCGGGCCAGCAGGGCTATAATTCACCCCTCCACTTT; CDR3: CASSPGQQGYNSPLHF
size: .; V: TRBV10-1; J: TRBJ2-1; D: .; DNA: TGCGCCAGCAGGGCCCGGGAGTCTCCGCACAATGAGCAGTTCTTC; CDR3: CASRARESPHNEQFF
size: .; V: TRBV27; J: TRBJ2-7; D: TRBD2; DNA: TGTGCCAGCAGTTTATTGCGGGAGGGTACGTACGAGCAGTACTTC; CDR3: CASSLLREGTYEQYF
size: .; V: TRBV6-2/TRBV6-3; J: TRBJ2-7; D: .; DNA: TGTGCCAGCAGCACCGACGAGACCTACGAGCAGTACTTC; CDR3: CASSTDETYEQYF
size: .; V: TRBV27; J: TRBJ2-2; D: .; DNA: TGTGCCAGCACCATCAATCTCAACGGGGAGCTGTTTTTT; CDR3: CASTINLNGELFF
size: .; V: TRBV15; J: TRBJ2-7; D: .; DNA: TGTGCCACCAGTCCGGGACTCTCCTACGAGCAGTACTTC; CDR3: CATSPGLSYEQYF
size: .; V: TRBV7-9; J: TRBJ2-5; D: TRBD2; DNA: TGTGCCAGCACCGGGACTACCCAAGAGACCCAGTACTTC; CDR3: CASTGTTQETQYF
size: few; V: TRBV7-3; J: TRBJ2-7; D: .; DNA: TGTGCCAGCAGCCCCTCGCGCACAGCCTACGAGCAGTACTTC; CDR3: CASSPSRTAYEQYF
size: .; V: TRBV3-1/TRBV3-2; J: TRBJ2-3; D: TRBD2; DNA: TGTGCCAGCAGCCAAGATGGCAGCGGGAGAGGAACGCAGTATTTT; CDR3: CASSQDGSGRGTQYF
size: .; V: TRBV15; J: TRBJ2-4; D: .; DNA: TGTGCCACCGGGACTGCAGCCAAAAACATTCAGTACTTC; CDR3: CATGTAAKNIQYF
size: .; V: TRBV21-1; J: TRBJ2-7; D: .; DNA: TGTGCCAGCACCACGGGGGCAGCGGGAGGGCGTCAATCCTACGAGCAGTACTTC; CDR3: CASTTGAAGGRQSYEQYF
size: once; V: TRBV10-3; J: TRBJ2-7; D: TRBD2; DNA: TGTGCCATCAGCGCGGGGGACGAGCAGTACTTC; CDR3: CAISAGDEQYF
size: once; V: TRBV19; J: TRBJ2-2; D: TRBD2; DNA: TGTGCCAGTAGTATTACAGCGGGACCCGGGGAGCTGTTTTTT; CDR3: CASSITAGPGELFF
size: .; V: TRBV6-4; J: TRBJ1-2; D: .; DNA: TGTGCCAGCAGTGACTCGGGGGAAGGAGGCTACACCTTC; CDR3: CASSDSGEGGYTF
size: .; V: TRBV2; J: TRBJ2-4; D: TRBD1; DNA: TGTGCCAGCAGGCCAAGCGAACCGGGACAGGGAACTATAGCCAAAAACATTCAGTACTTC; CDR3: CASRPSEPGQGTIAKNIQYF